The present T cell receptor beta chain was sequenced within a study of cytomegalovirus exposure and HLA in healthy donors. Study-wide findings and caveats: Only CMV serostatus was available as immune exposure information. V- and J-gene trimming of TCR beta was linked (in a later analysis) to a missense DCLRE1C variant.

The CDR3 is 13 residues long. Trimming removed 6 bases from V and 6 bases from J; junction bases left unmatched: 5. The germline gives CDR1 SGHVS, CDR2 FNYEAQ. The PCR made use of 60 Vbeta and 13 Jbeta primers. Some clones are missing from TCRdb's copy, which holds only in-frame ones; the method was immunoSEQ multiplex PCR. The sample includes 150,000 to 190,000 clones, around 72% of them seen just once. About this clone: The antigen is unknown.

This TCR derives from a man aged 18 to 35 in good health and CMV-seronegative. This rearrangement joins TRBV7-6 to TRBJ1-5; 7 bases line up with TRBD1. Specimen: PBMCs. CDR3 sequence (DNA): TGTGCCAGCAGTCCAGGGGGGAGTCAGCCCCAGCATTTT. The encoded protein is CASSPGGSQPQHF.